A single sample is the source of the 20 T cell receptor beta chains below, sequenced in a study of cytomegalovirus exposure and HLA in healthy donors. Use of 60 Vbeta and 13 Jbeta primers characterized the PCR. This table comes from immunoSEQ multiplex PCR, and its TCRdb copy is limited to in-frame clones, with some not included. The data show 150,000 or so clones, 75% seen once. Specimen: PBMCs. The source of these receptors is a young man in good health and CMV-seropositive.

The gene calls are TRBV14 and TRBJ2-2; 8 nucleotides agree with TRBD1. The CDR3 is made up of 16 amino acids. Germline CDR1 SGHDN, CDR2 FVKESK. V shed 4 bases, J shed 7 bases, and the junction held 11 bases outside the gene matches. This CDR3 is CASSRQISGGHGELFF. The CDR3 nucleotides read TGTGCCAGCAGCCGACAAATATCAGGGGGCCACGGGGAGCTGTTTTTT. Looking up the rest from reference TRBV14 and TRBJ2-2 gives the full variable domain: EAGVTQFPSHSVIEKGQTVTLRCDPISGHDNLYWYRRVMGKEIKFLLHFVKESKQDESGMPNNRFLAERTGGTYSTLKVQPAELEDSGVYFCASSRQISGGHGELFFGEGSRLTVL.

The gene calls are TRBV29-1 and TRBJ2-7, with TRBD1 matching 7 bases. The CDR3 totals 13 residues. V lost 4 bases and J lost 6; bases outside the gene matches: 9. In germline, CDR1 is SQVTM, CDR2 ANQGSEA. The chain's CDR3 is CSVGLRGTAEQYF. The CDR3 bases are TGCAGCGTTGGACTCAGGGGGACGGCCGAGCAGTACTTC.

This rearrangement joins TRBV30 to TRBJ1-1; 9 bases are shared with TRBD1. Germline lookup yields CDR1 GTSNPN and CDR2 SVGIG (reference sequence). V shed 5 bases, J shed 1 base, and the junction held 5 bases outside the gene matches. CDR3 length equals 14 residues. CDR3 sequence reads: CAWQRDRANTEAFF. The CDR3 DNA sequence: TGTGCCTGGCAGAGGGACAGGGCGAACACTGAAGCTTTCTTT. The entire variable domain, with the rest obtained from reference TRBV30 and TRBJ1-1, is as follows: SQTIHQWPATLVQPVGSPLSLECTVEGTSNPNLYWYRQAAGRGLQLLFYSVGIGQISSEVPQNLSASRPQDRQFILSSKKLLLSDSGFYLCAWQRDRANTEAFFGQGTRLTVV.

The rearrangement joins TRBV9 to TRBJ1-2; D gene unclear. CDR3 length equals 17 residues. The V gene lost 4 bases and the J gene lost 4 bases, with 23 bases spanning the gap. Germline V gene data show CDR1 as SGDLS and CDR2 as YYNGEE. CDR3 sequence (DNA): TGTGCCAGCAGCAGCGGGGTGGCCCAAGTGCGACCCTATGGCTACACCTTC. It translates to CASSSGVAQVRPYGYTF. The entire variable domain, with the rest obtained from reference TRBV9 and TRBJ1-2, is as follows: DSGVTQTPKHLITATGQRVTLRCSPRSGDLSVYWYQQSLDQGLQFLIQYYNGEERAKGNILERFSAQQFPDLHSELNLSSLELGDSALYFCASSSGVAQVRPYGYTFGSGTRLTVV.

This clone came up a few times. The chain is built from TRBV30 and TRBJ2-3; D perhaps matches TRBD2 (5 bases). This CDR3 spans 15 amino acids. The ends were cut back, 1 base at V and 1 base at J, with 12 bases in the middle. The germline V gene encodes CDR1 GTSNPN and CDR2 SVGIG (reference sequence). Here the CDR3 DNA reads TGTGCCTGGAGTGAGTCTAGCAGACGCACAGATACGCAGTATTTT. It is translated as CAWSESSRRTDTQYF.

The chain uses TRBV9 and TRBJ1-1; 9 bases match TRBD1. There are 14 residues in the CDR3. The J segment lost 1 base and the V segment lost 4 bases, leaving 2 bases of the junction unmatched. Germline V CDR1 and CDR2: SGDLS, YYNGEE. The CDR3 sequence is CASSQTGGNTEAFF. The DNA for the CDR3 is TGTGCCAGCAGCCAGACAGGGGGGAACACTGAAGCTTTCTTT.

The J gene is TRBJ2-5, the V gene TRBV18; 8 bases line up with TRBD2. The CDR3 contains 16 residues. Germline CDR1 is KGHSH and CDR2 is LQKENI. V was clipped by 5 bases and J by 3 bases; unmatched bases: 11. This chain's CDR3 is CASSVLSSGKKETQYF. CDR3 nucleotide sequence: TGTGCCAGCTCAGTCCTGAGTAGCGGGAAAAAAGAGACCCAGTACTTC.

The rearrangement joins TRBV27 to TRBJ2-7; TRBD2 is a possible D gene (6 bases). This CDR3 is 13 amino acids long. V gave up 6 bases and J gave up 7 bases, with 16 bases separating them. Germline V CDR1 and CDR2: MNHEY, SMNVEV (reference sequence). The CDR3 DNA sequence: TGTGCCAGCAGGCCGACTCGGGAGTGGGAGCAGTACTTC. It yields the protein CASRPTREWEQYF.

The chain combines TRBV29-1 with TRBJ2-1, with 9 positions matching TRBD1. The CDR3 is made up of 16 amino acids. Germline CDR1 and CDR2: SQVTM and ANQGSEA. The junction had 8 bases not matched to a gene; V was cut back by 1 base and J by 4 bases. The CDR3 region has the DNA TGCAGCGTTGAAGGTTTTACAGGGGGCGTGTACAATGAGCAGTTCTTC. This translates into CSVEGFTGGVYNEQFF.

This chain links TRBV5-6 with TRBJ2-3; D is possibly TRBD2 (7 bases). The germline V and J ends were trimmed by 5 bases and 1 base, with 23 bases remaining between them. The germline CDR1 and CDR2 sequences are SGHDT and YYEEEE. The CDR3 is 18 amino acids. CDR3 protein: CASSTWGLAGARTDTQYF. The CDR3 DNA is TGTGCCAGCAGTACGTGGGGGCTTGCGGGAGCCCGCACAGATACGCAGTATTTT.

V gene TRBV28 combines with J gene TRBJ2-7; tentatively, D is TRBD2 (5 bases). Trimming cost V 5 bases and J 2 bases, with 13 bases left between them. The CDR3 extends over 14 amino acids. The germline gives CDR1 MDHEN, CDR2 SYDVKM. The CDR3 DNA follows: TGTGCCAGCAGTGCTCTGAGCGGTCCCTACGAGCAGTACTTC. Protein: CASSALSGPYEQYF.

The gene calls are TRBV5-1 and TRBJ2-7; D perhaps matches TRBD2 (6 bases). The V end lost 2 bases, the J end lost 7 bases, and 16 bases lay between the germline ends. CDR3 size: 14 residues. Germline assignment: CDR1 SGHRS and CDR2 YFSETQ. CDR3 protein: CASSLPGAVGEQYF. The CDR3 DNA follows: TGCGCCAGCAGCTTACCGGGAGCGGTTGGGGAGCAGTACTTC.

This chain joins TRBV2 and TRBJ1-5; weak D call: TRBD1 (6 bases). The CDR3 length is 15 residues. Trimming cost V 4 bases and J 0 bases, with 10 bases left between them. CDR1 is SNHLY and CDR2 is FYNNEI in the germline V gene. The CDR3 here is CASSADRLSNQPQHF. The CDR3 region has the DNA TGTGCCAGCAGTGCAGACAGGCTTAGCAATCAGCCCCAGCATTTT.

The CDR3 sequence is CATSRDWGVNYGYTF. CDR3 bases: TGTGCCACCAGCAGAGATTGGGGGGTGAACTATGGCTACACCTTC. The gene calls are TRBV15 and TRBJ1-2; D perhaps matches TRBD1 (5 bases). The CDR3 is 15 amino acids. The germline gives CDR1 LNHNV, CDR2 YYDKDF (reference sequence). Trimming pared 0 bases from V and 2 bases from J, leaving 10 bases between.

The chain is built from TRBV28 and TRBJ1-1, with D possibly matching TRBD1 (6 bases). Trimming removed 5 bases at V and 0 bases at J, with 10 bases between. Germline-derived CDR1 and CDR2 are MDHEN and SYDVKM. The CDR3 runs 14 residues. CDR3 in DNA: TGTGCCAGCAGTCCGGACAGAATGAACACTGAAGCTTTCTTT. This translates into CASSPDRMNTEAFF.

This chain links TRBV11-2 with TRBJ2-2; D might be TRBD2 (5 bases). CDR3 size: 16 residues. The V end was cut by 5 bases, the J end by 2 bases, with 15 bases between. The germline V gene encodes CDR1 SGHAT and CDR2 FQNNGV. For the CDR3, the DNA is TGTGCCAGCAGCCAGGATGGGAGTTTTAACACCGGGGAGCTGTTTTTT. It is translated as CASSQDGSFNTGELFF.

CDR3 sequence reads: CATSSQTPDRGHEQYF. In DNA form, the CDR3 reads TGTGCCACCAGCAGTCAAACTCCTGACAGGGGCCACGAGCAGTACTTC. This chain uses TRBV15 with TRBJ2-7; 8 nucleotides agree with TRBD1. V lost 3 bases to trimming and J lost 5 bases; unmatched junction nucleotides: 12. Germline V CDR1 and CDR2: LNHNV, YYDKDF (reference sequence). The CDR3 contains 16 residues.

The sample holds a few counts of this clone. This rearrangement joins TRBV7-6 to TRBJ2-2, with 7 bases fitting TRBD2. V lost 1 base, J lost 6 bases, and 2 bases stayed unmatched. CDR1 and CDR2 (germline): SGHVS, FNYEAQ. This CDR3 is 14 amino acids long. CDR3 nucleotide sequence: TGTGCCAGCAGCTTAGTGGCGGGAGCCGGGGAGCTGTTTTTT. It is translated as CASSLVAGAGELFF.

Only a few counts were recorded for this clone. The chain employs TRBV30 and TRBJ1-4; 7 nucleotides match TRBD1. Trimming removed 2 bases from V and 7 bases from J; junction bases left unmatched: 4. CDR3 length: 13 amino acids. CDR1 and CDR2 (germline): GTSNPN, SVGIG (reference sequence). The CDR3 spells CAWSFRDSEKLFF. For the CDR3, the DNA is TGTGCCTGGAGTTTCCGGGACAGTGAAAAACTGTTTTTT.

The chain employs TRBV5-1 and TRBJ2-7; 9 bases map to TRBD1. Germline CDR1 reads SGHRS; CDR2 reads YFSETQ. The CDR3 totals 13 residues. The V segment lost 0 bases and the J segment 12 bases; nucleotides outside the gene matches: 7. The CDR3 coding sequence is TGCGCCAGCAGCTTGGATTCCGGGACAGGGCCGTACTTC. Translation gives CASSLDSGTGPYF.